The 12 T cell receptor beta chains given below trace back to one sample, sequenced in a study of blood T cell repertoires in COVID-19. TCRdb's table, derived via immunoSEQ multiplex PCR, lists solely in-frame clones and lacks some. Here the sample spans 100,000 to 150,000 clones, approximately 83% being singletons. Specimen: peripheral blood. These receptor sequences come from a woman aged 45-59 years with acute or convalescent COVID-19.

This chain uses TRBV7-2 with TRBJ2-4; 7 positions agree with TRBD2. The V segment lost 0 bases and the J segment 6 bases; nucleotides outside the gene matches: 2. Germline V gene sequence: CDR1 SGHTA, CDR2 FQGNSA. This CDR3 comprises 14 residues. CDR3 DNA: TGTGCCAGCAGCTTAGCGACGGGAGGAAACATTCAGTACTTC. Translation gives CASSLATGGNIQYF.

The rearrangement joins TRBV7-6 to TRBJ1-5; 7 bases line up with TRBD1. Germline V gene data show CDR1 as SGHVS and CDR2 as FNYEAQ. Unmatched junction bases numbered 9, after V lost 5 bases and J lost 5 bases. The CDR3 covers 15 residues. DNA for the CDR3: TGTGCCAGCAGCCCTCGACAGGGAGTGGATCAGCCCCAGCATTTT. Its translation: CASSPRQGVDQPQHF.

The chain recombines TRBV15 with TRBJ1-2; 7 nucleotides align to TRBD1. The CDR3 has 16 residues. V lost 2 bases, J lost 5 bases, and 11 bases stayed unmatched. Per germline, CDR1 LNHNV and CDR2 YYDKDF (reference sequence). The CDR3 nucleotides are TGTGCCACCAGCAGACCCGGGACAGTAGGAGCTTATGGCTACACCTTC. This gives the protein CATSRPGTVGAYGYTF.

The J gene is TRBJ1-6, the V gene TRBV7-2, with 7 bases aligning to TRBD1. V trimming: 7 bases; J trimming: 9 bases; junction bases outside the gene matches: 15. The germline V gene encodes CDR1 SGHTA and CDR2 FQGNSA. The CDR3 sequence is 16 residues long. The CDR3 loop reads CASTQGGDRVTSPLHF. As DNA, the CDR3 is TGTGCCAGCACCCAAGGGGGCGACAGGGTGACTTCACCCCTCCACTTT.

The chain uses TRBV25-1 and TRBJ1-2; D may be TRBD1 (5 bases). Trimming removed 1 base at V and 3 bases at J, with 12 bases between. Germline values: CDR1 MGHDK, CDR2 SYGVNS. This CDR3 contains 15 residues. The CDR3 here is CASSEFIGGDYGYTF. Here the CDR3 DNA reads TGTGCCAGCAGTGAATTTATCGGGGGAGACTATGGCTACACCTTC.

V is TRBV6-4 and J is TRBJ2-6, with a possible D match to TRBD1 (5 bases). Per germline, CDR1 MRHNA and CDR2 SNTAGT. This CDR3 is 15 amino acids long. Trimming pared 3 bases from V and 4 bases from J, leaving 10 bases between. The CDR3 reads CASSEGTGGANVLTF. CDR3 DNA sequence: TGTGCCAGCAGTGAAGGCACAGGAGGGGCCAACGTCCTGACTTTC.

This sequence joins TRBV6-5 and TRBJ2-3; TRBD1 is a possible D gene (5 bases). This CDR3 is built from 14 residues. The ends were cut back, 0 bases at V and 2 bases at J, with 6 bases in the middle. Germline assignment: CDR1 MNHEY and CDR2 SVGAGI. For the CDR3, the DNA is TGTGCCAGCAGTTACTCGACAGCCACAGATACGCAGTATTTT. Translation: CASSYSTATDTQYF.

The chain recombines TRBV5-1 with TRBJ1-5; maybe TRBD1 (6 bases). The CDR3 consists of 15 residues. Looked up from germline, CDR1 is SGHRS and CDR2 is YFSETQ. V lost 1 base and J 7 bases, leaving 15 bases between the germline ends. DNA of the CDR3: TGCGCCAGCAGCTTGAGCTCGGGACATGGACAGCCCCAGCATTTT. Protein product: CASSLSSGHGQPQHF.

The J gene is TRBJ1-4, the V gene TRBV4-1, with TRBD1 matching over 8 bases. Germline V gene data show CDR1 as MGHRA and CDR2 as YSYEKL. After removal of 2 bases from V and 5 bases from J, the junction contained 7 bases not matched to a gene. CDR3 length: 16 residues. CDR3 in amino acids: CASSQSPQGANEKLFF. As DNA, the CDR3 is TGCGCCAGCAGCCAATCTCCCCAGGGGGCAAATGAAAAACTGTTTTTT.

This sequence joins TRBV5-4 and TRBJ1-2, with 9 positions matching TRBD1. CDR1 SGHNT and CDR2 YYREEE come from the germline V gene (reference sequence). CDR3 length: 15 residues. The V gene end was trimmed by 3 bases and the J gene end by 7 bases; junction bases not matched to a gene: 10. CDR3 nucleotides: TGTGCCAGCAGCTGGCGCCGGGACAGGGTGTCTGGCTACACCTTC. This sequence encodes CASSWRRDRVSGYTF.

V usage is TRBV3-1 (or the pseudogene TRBV3-2) and J usage is TRBJ2-7, with a weak D call TRBD1 (5 bases). Trimming shortened V by 1 base and J by 1 base, and 8 bases separated the two germline ends. The CDR3 contains 14 residues. Looked up from germline, CDR1 is LGHDT and CDR2 is YNNKEL (reference sequence). CDR3 residues: CASSQVQGSYEQYF. DNA of the CDR3: TGTGCCAGCAGCCAAGTTCAGGGATCCTACGAGCAGTACTTC.

The V call is TRBV6-1, the J call TRBJ1-2, with unresolved D. V was clipped by 5 bases and J by 4 bases, with 11 bases between them. The CDR3 runs 13 residues. Per the germline V gene, CDR1 is MNHNS and CDR2 is SASEGT. The CDR3 DNA sequence: TGTGCCAGCAGTTATGAGTCAGGCTATGGCTACACCTTC. As protein: CASSYESGYGYTF.